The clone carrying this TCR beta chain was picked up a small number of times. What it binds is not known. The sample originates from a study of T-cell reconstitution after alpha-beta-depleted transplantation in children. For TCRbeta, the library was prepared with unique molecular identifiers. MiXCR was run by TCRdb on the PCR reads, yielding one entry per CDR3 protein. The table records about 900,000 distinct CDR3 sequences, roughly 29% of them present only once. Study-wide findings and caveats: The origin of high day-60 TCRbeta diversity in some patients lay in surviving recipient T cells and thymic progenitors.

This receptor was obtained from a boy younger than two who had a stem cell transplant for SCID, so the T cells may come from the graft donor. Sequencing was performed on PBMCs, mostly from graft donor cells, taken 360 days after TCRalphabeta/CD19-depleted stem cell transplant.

The CDR3 region is CASSGGTSGGSDYTDTQYF. CDR3 DNA: TGTGCCAGCAGCGGCGGGACTAGCGGGGGGAGCGACTACACAGATACGCAGTATTTT. The rearrangement joins TRBV7-3 to TRBJ2-3; TRBD2 matches at 15 bases. This CDR3 spans 19 amino acids. Per the germline V gene, CDR1 is SGHTA and CDR2 is FQGTGA. V lost 5 bases, J lost 2 bases, and 11 bases stayed unmatched.